This entry lists 27 T cell receptor beta chains sequenced from one sample in a study of shared T cell receptors in the human thymus. The protocol was immunoSEQ multiplex PCR, while the TCRdb copy is restricted to in-frame clones and leaves out a portion. The sample carries about 660,000 clones, approximately 88% recorded once. This same sample was also part of a study on human thymus T cells.

Sample: thymocytes. The origin of the receptors is a boy under two years old with a congenital heart defect.

The chain employs TRBV4-3 and TRBJ2-7; 8 positions match TRBD1. This CDR3 region has 16 residues. V was clipped by 3 bases and J by 6 bases; unmatched bases: 13. Germline CDR1 is LGHNA and CDR2 is YSLEER. The CDR3 coding sequence is TGCGCCAGCAGCCAGGAGGGCAGGGGGCTTCGCAGCGAGCAGTACTTC. Amino acids: CASSQEGRGLRSEQYF.

About this clone: Other DNA sequences from this sample encode an identical CDR3 as well. This chain uses TRBV12-1 with TRBJ1-5. TRBV12-1 is an annotated pseudogene. This CDR3 has 15 residues. This CDR3 is CASRTDPGGNQPQHF. The DNA for the CDR3 is TGTGCCAGCAGGACCGACCCGGGAGGGAATCAGCCCCAGCATTTT.

The gene calls are TRBV5-4 and TRBJ2-3; the match to TRBD2 covers 7 bases. J lost 0 bases, V lost 0 bases, and 7 bases had no gene match. This CDR3 is 17 amino acids long. Germline V gives CDR1 SGHNT, CDR2 YYREEE (reference sequence). Here the CDR3 reads CASSLGGEGRSTDTQYF. The CDR3 DNA is TGTGCCAGCAGCTTGGGGGGGGAGGGAAGGAGCACAGATACGCAGTATTTT.

The chain joins TRBV6-1 to TRBJ2-7, with D perhaps matching TRBD2 (6 bases). This CDR3 is 13 amino acids long. In germline, CDR1 is MNHNS, CDR2 SASEGT. V dropped 1 base and J dropped 7 bases, with 11 bases sitting between them. The CDR3 reads CASSEVRGWEQYF. CDR3 bases: TGTGCCAGCAGTGAAGTGCGGGGTTGGGAGCAGTACTTC.

The chain carries TRBV6-4 and TRBJ2-1; 7 nucleotides line up with TRBD1. The ends lost 3 bases at V and 4 bases at J; junction bases unmatched: 3. This CDR3 is 14 amino acids long. Germline lookup yields CDR1 MRHNA and CDR2 SNTAGT. As DNA, the CDR3 is TGTGCCAGCAGTGAGGGGACAGAGTACAATGAGCAGTTCTTC. Amino acids: CASSEGTEYNEQFF.

The DNA of the CDR3 is TGTGCCACCTCCTACAGGGGGCCATACGAGCAGTACTTC. Encoded protein: CATSYRGPYEQYF. The genes are TRBV25-1 and TRBJ2-7; TRBD1 matches at 9 bases. In germline, CDR1 is MGHDK, CDR2 SYGVNS. After removal of 10 bases from V and 4 bases from J, the junction contained 8 bases not matched to a gene. This CDR3 is 13 amino acids long.

The chain uses TRBV4-1 and TRBJ2-1; unclear D gene. V was cut by 1 base and J by 3 bases, with 10 bases left in between. The CDR3 spans 15 residues. CDR1 is MGHRA and CDR2 is YSYEKL in the germline V gene. CDR3 sequence reads: CASSQAVRSYNEQFF. DNA for the CDR3: TGCGCCAGCAGCCAAGCTGTACGGAGCTACAATGAGCAGTTCTTC.

This clone has only a few counts. The CDR3 bases are TGTGCCAGCCAGGGGTACGAGCAGTACTTC. It yields the protein CASQGYEQYF. V is TRBV19 and J is TRBJ2-7; tentative D call: TRBD1 (6 bases). Looked up from germline, CDR1 is LNHDA and CDR2 is SQIVND (reference sequence). The ends were cut back, 9 bases at V and 4 bases at J, with 7 bases in the middle. This CDR3 spans 10 amino acids.

V usage is TRBV6-4 and J usage is TRBJ2-1, with 7 bases fitting TRBD2. There are 17 residues in the CDR3. The V gene end was trimmed by 8 bases and the J gene end by 0 bases; junction bases not matched to a gene: 13. The germline gives CDR1 MRHNA, CDR2 SNTAGT. The CDR3 coding sequence is TGTGCCAGCCTTAAGGGAGGGAGGCCGAGCTCCTACAATGAGCAGTTCTTC. This encodes CASLKGGRPSSYNEQFF.

The chain carries TRBV27 and TRBJ2-7; D not certain. Trimming stripped 2 bases from V and 2 bases from J, with 10 bases between. The CDR3 sequence is 14 residues long. Germline CDR1 is MNHEY and CDR2 is SMNVEV (reference sequence). CDR3 nucleotides: TGTGCCAGCAGTTTAAACGGAGTTGCCTACGAGCAGTACTTC. This gives the protein CASSLNGVAYEQYF.

The rearrangement uses TRBV19 and TRBJ2-5, with 7 bases identical to TRBD2. The CDR3 sequence is 13 residues long. The germline V gene encodes CDR1 LNHDA and CDR2 SQIVND (reference sequence). V shed 10 bases, J shed 11 bases, and the junction held 16 bases outside the gene matches. CDR3 protein: CATAGRLPTTQYF. The CDR3 nucleotides are TGTGCCACAGCCGGGAGGCTACCTACGACGCAGTACTTC.

The chain recombines TRBV5-6 with TRBJ2-7; 11 bases fit TRBD1. V shed 4 bases, J shed 3 bases, and the junction held 6 bases outside the gene matches. The CDR3 runs to 15 residues. Germline V gene data show CDR1 as SGHDT and CDR2 as YYEEEE. DNA of the CDR3: TGTGCCAGCAGCGCGGGGACAGGGGGTATCTACGAGCAGTACTTC. Translation gives CASSAGTGGIYEQYF.

The V gene is TRBV5-1, the J gene TRBJ1-1; a possible D gene is TRBD1 (5 bases). CDR3 length equals 15 residues. The germline V and J ends were trimmed by 0 bases and 9 bases, with 18 bases remaining between them. Germline CDR1 reads SGHRS; CDR2 reads YFSETQ. This CDR3 is CASSLAGRRGSQAFF. The DNA for the CDR3 is TGCGCCAGCAGCTTGGCTGGACGGAGGGGATCCCAAGCTTTCTTT.

The chain links TRBV2 to TRBJ1-2; 7 bases agree with TRBD1. V trimming: 4 bases; J trimming: 4 bases; junction bases outside the gene matches: 12. The CDR3 totals 16 residues. Germline-derived CDR1 and CDR2 are SNHLY and FYNNEI. As DNA, the CDR3 is TGTGCCAGCAGTGCCCCGGGACAGCCCGCGGGCTATGGCTACACCTTC. Residues: CASSAPGQPAGYGYTF.

The V call is TRBV19, the J call TRBJ2-7, with 12 bases matching TRBD2. Germline CDR1 is LNHDA and CDR2 is SQIVND (reference sequence). J was trimmed by 5 bases and V by 9 bases; bases with no gene match: 11. The CDR3 covers 15 residues. This chain's CDR3 is CASGLAGRSRNEQYF. The DNA of the CDR3 is TGTGCCAGCGGACTAGCGGGACGGAGTAGGAACGAGCAGTACTTC.

V and J are TRBV5-1 and TRBJ2-3; 13 bases are shared with TRBD2. This CDR3 is built from 17 residues. With V trimmed by 0 bases and J by 0 bases, 1 base remained unmatched. From germline, CDR1 is SGHRS and CDR2 YFSETQ. The CDR3 is CASSLAGLAGSTDTQYF. The CDR3 nucleotides are TGCGCCAGCAGCTTGGCGGGACTAGCGGGAAGCACAGATACGCAGTATTTT. The full variable domain, its missing parts supplied by reference TRBV5-1 and TRBJ2-3, is KAGVTQTPRYLIKTRGQQVTLSCSPISGHRSVSWYQQTPGQGLQFLFEYFSETQRNKGNFPGRFSGRQFSNSRSEMNVSTLELGDSALYLCASSLAGLAGSTDTQYFGPGTRLTVL.

This clone appeared a few times. The rearrangement uses TRBV5-5 and TRBJ2-1; perhaps TRBD2 as D (5 bases). The V end was cut by 4 bases, the J end by 7 bases, with 12 bases between. The CDR3 extends over 13 amino acids. The germline CDR1 and CDR2 sequences are SGHKS and YYEKEE (reference sequence). The CDR3 bases are TGTGCCAGCAGCAGCGGACTCAAAAATGAGCAGTTCTTC. Protein: CASSSGLKNEQFF.

This chain connects TRBV5-4 to TRBJ2-1; tentative D call: TRBD2 (6 bases). The germline CDR1 and CDR2 sequences are SGHNT and YYREEE (reference sequence). With 0 bases removed from V and 5 bases from J, the gap between germline ends came to 15 bases. The CDR3 is 16 residues long. This CDR3 reads CASSLGWASAHNEQFF. The CDR3 DNA is TGTGCCAGCAGCTTGGGGTGGGCTAGCGCCCACAATGAGCAGTTCTTC.

The chain carries TRBV27 and TRBJ2-5; TRBD1 might be the D (5 bases). The CDR3 consists of 13 residues. V lost 3 bases and J lost 2, with 7 bases in between. CDR1 is MNHEY, CDR2 SMNVEV, per germline (reference sequence). The CDR3 nucleotides read TGTGCCAGCAGTTTGGACATGCAAGAGACCCAGTACTTC. This gives the protein CASSLDMQETQYF.

The chain employs TRBV30 and TRBJ1-1; TRBD1 aligns across 7 bases. Germline V CDR1 and CDR2: GTSNPN, SVGIG (reference sequence). The CDR3 runs to 14 residues. Trimming cost V 0 bases and J 5 bases; bases outside gene matches: 6. The CDR3 sequence: CAWSVDDRATEAFF. In nucleotides, the CDR3 is TGTGCCTGGAGTGTAGATGACAGGGCGACTGAAGCTTTCTTT.

The rearrangement uses TRBV4-3 and TRBJ2-1; a weak D match, TRBD2 (6 bases). Germline loops: CDR1 LGHNA, CDR2 YSLEER. The germline V and J ends were trimmed by 3 bases and 2 bases, with 20 bases remaining between them. The CDR3 consists of 18 residues. CDR3 region: CASSQSGRGISPYNEQFF. The CDR3 DNA reads TGCGCCAGCAGCCAGTCTGGTCGCGGGATATCCCCCTACAATGAGCAGTTCTTC.

The J gene is TRBJ2-1, the V gene TRBV5-6; 7 bases align to TRBD2. This CDR3 is built from 15 residues. V dropped 7 bases and J dropped 6; count of bases not matched to a gene: 13. CDR1 is SGHDT, CDR2 YYEEEE, per germline. CDR3 DNA: TGTGCCAGCGCCTCTGAGCGGGAACCCCCCAATGAGCAGTTCTTC. The encoded protein is CASASEREPPNEQFF.

This chain uses TRBV6-5 with TRBJ2-1; D ambiguous. The length of the CDR3 is 13 residues. Germline lookup yields CDR1 MNHEY and CDR2 SVGAGI. The V end was cut by 2 bases, the J end by 5 bases, with 7 bases between. The CDR3 DNA reads TGTGCCAGCAGTTACGACAAAGACAATGAGCAGTTCTTC. It encodes CASSYDKDNEQFF.

This chain connects TRBV12-5 to TRBJ2-3, with D perhaps matching TRBD2 (6 bases). The ends were cut back, 3 bases at V and 2 bases at J, with 12 bases in the middle. Germline V gene lookup returns CDR1 LGHNT and CDR2 FRNRAP. The CDR3 loop spans 15 amino acids. This CDR3 reads CASGFSEGTTDTQYF. The CDR3 DNA reads as TGTGCTAGTGGTTTCTCGGAGGGGACCACAGATACGCAGTATTTT.

The rearrangement joins TRBV29-1 to TRBJ1-3; possibly TRBD1 for D (5 bases). CDR3 length equals 14 residues. Trimming left V 2 bases short and J 1 base short, with 9 bases between. CDR1 and CDR2 (germline): SQVTM, ANQGSEA. Here the CDR3 DNA reads TGCAGCGTTGAAAGACAGAGTTCTGGAAACACCATATATTTT. It yields the protein CSVERQSSGNTIYF.

This chain links TRBV4-1 with TRBJ2-7; the match to TRBD1 covers 10 bases. Germline CDR1 is MGHRA and CDR2 is YSYEKL. The CDR3 spans 15 residues. Trimming took 4 bases from V and 2 from J; bases not matched to a gene: 5. The CDR3 region has the DNA TGCGCCAGCAGCCCAGGACAGGGGGGCCCCTACGAGCAGTACTTC. This gives the protein CASSPGQGGPYEQYF.

Details on this clone: The junction shows a germline mismatch at one end, possibly a read error. The chain is built from TRBV7-4 and TRBJ2-1; D gene unclear. Germline V lookup: CDR1 SGHVT, CDR2 SQSDAQ. This CDR3 spans 14 amino acids. The CDR3 loop is CANSLISRDNEQFF. CDR3 coding DNA: TGTGCCAACAGCTTAATATCCCGAGACAATGAGCAGTTCTTC.